This T cell receptor (beta chain) was captured by sequencing in a study of blood T cell repertoires in COVID-19. Looking at the study overall: There were acute and convalescent COVID-19 samples, and they came from the United States, Italy and Spain. T cells, B-cell-depleted T cells, or PBMCs supplied cDNA or gDNA.

This clone was counted once. V lost 7 bases to trimming and J lost 0 bases; unmatched junction nucleotides: 5. Germline CDR1 is SNHLY and CDR2 is FYNNEI. This CDR3 region has 15 residues. All recovered Cohort 3 donors got two negative PCRs, got clearance, or saw symptom resolution. Authors' methods: Amplified reference gene primers provided the basis for estimating nucleated cell counts. Generated by immunoSEQ multiplex PCR, the TCRdb table keeps only in-frame clones and is missing some. V and J calls plus clone size are reproduced from that table; the DNA served to infer D and trimming. The profile shows over 200,000 clones, 80% to 90% of them singletons.

The sequencing sample was made of PBMCs or T cells enriched from blood (not recorded which). This sequence was found in a man aged 40-49 years who had recovered from COVID-19. This rearrangement joins TRBV2 to TRBJ1-5, with 8 nucleotides matching TRBD1. The CDR3 is CASTTDRDSNQPQHF. CDR3 bases: TGTGCCAGCACAACGGACAGGGATAGCAATCAGCCCCAGCATTTT.